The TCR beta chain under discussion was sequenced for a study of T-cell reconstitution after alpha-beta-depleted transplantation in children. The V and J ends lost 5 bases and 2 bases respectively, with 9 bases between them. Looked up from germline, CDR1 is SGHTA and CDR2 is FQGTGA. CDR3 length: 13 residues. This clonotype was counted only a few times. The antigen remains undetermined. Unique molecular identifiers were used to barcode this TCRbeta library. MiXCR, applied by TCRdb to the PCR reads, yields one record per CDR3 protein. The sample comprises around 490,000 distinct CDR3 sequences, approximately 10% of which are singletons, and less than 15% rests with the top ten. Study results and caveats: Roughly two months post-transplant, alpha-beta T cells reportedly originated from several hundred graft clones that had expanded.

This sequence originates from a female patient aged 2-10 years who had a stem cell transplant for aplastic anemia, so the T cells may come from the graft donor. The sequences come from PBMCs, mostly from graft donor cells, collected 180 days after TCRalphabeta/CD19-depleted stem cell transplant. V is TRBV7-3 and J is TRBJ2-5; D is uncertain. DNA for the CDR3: TGTGCCAGCAGCCCGACACCTCAAGAGACCCAGTACTTC. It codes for CASSPTPQETQYF.